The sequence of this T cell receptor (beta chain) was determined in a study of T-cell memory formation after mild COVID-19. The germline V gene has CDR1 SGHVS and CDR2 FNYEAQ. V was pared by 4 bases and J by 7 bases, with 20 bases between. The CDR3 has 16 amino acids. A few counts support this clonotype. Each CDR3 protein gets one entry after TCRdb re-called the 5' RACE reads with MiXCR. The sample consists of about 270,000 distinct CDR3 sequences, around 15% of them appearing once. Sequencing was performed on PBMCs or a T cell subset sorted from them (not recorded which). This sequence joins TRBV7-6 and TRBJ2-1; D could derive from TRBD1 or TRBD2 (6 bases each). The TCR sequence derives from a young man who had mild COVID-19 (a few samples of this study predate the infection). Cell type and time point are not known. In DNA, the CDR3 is TGTGCCAGCAGCTCCCTGGGGGGCGCGAATTCGAATGAGCAGTTCTTC. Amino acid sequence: CASSSLGGANSNEQFF.